Below are 29 T cell receptor beta chains sequenced from a single sample in a study of blood T cell repertoires in COVID-19. The table came from immunoSEQ multiplex PCR; TCRdb's copy has only in-frame clones and leaves some out. Of about 120,000 clones listed, around three quarters were seen once; the top ten hold approximately 5.6%. Sequencing was carried out using peripheral blood. The source is a man between 65 and 85 years old with acute or convalescent COVID-19.

The chain joins TRBV25-1 to TRBJ1-4; maybe TRBD1 (6 bases). Trimming cost V 1 base and J 8 bases, with 11 bases left between them. From germline, CDR1 is MGHDK and CDR2 SYGVNS. The CDR3 runs to 14 residues. The chain's CDR3 is CASSEFTGNEKLFF. CDR3 sequence (DNA): TGTGCCAGCAGTGAATTTACAGGGAACGAAAAACTGTTTTTT.

The table lists this clone with a few counts. The chain employs TRBV30 and TRBJ1-6, with a possible D match to TRBD1 (5 bases). The germline V and J ends were trimmed by 4 bases and 8 bases, with 12 bases remaining between them. The CDR3 is 13 amino acids. Germline V CDR1 and CDR2: GTSNPN, SVGIG (reference sequence). CDR3 sequence reads: CAWTPGVDSPLHF. In nucleotides, the CDR3 is TGTGCCTGGACGCCGGGGGTTGATTCACCCCTCCACTTT.

The gene calls are TRBV7-2 and TRBJ1-1; a weak D match, TRBD1 (6 bases). The CDR3 totals 15 residues. Germline V gene lookup returns CDR1 SGHTA and CDR2 FQGNSA. Trimming took 8 bases from V and 3 from J, leaving 19 bases between them. CDR3 amino acids: CASRGRGARDTEAFF. The CDR3 DNA reads as TGTGCCAGCCGGGGGCGGGGGGCCAGAGACACTGAAGCTTTCTTT.

This clone was observed once. The chain has TRBV4-2 and TRBJ2-7; 15 nucleotides line up with TRBD2. With V trimmed by 1 base and J by 3 bases, 1 base remained unmatched. The germline CDR1 and CDR2 sequences are LGHNA and YNFKEQ. CDR3 size: 16 residues. The CDR3 DNA follows: TGTGCCAGCAGCCAAGGGACTAGCGGGAGGGACTACGAGCAGTACTTC. This sequence encodes CASSQGTSGRDYEQYF.

The chain has TRBV7-9 and TRBJ1-5; 7 bases map to TRBD1. The CDR3 spans 15 residues. CDR1 is SEHNR and CDR2 is FQNEAQ in the germline V gene (reference sequence). Losses at the gene ends were 5 bases for V and 3 bases for J; bases not matched to a gene: 7. CDR3 sequence (DNA): TGTGCCAGCAGCGGCCAGGGACAGAACAATCAGCCCCAGCATTTT. Amino acid sequence: CASSGQGQNNQPQHF.

This chain connects TRBV24-1 to TRBJ2-1; 7 bases are shared with TRBD1. This CDR3 has 16 amino acids. Germline V gene data show CDR1 as KGHDR and CDR2 as SFDVKD. Trimming took 4 bases from V and 3 from J; bases not matched to a gene: 8. In nucleotides, the CDR3 is TGTGCCACCAGTGACAGGGGGAAGGTAAACTACAATGAGCAGTTCTTC. Translating it yields CATSDRGKVNYNEQFF.

This clone has a handful of counts. The V gene is TRBV7-2, the J gene TRBJ2-1, with 7 bases fitting TRBD1. The CDR3 is 15 amino acids. Germline CDR1 and CDR2: SGHTA and FQGNSA. V gave up 4 bases and J gave up 4 bases; unmatched junction bases: 7. The CDR3 DNA is TGTGCCAGCAGCTACCCGGACAGGTTATACAATGAGCAGTTCTTC. Protein product: CASSYPDRLYNEQFF.

This chain links TRBV30 with TRBJ2-3, with 7 bases aligning to TRBD1. There are 13 residues in the CDR3. The germline V gene has CDR1 GTSNPN and CDR2 SVGIG (reference sequence). Trimming at V came to 8 bases and at J to 2 bases, leaving 7 bases not matched to a gene. The CDR3 nucleotides read TGTGCCCGCCGGACAGGTAACACAGATACGCAGTATTTT. Amino acid sequence: CARRTGNTDTQYF.

The chain is built from TRBV12-3 or TRBV12-4 and TRBJ2-7; 7 nucleotides agree with TRBD1. The CDR3 spans 13 residues. Unmatched junction bases numbered 5, after V lost 6 bases and J lost 3 bases. The CDR3 DNA is TGTGCCAGCAGCTCCGGGACAGACTACGAGCAGTACTTC. It specifies CASSSGTDYEQYF.

This clone was recorded only once. The genes are TRBV20-1 and TRBJ1-5; D gene ambiguous. The length of the CDR3 is 13 residues. V lost 3 bases and J lost 5, with 11 bases in between. Germline CDR1 and CDR2: DFQATT and SNEGSKA (reference sequence). In DNA, the CDR3 is TGCAGTGCTAGTCGCTCAAAGCATCAGCCCCAGCATTTT. Protein product: CSASRSKHQPQHF.

The chain couples TRBV19 to TRBJ2-2; D perhaps matches TRBD1 (6 bases). V was trimmed by 3 bases and J by 0 bases, leaving 8 bases between them. The CDR3 covers 15 residues. From germline, CDR1 is LNHDA and CDR2 SQIVND (reference sequence). As DNA, the CDR3 is TGTGCCAGTAGTATTAGGACAGCGAACACCGGGGAGCTGTTTTTT. It is translated as CASSIRTANTGELFF.

As for this clone: Other nucleotide sequences from this sample produce the same CDR3. The chain uses TRBV3-1 (or the pseudogene TRBV3-2) and TRBJ1-2; D gene uncertain. Looked up from germline, CDR1 is LGHDT and CDR2 is YNNKEL (reference sequence). The germline V and J ends were trimmed by 1 base and 0 bases, with 6 bases remaining between them. The CDR3 spans 14 residues. CDR3 coding DNA: TGTGCCAGCAGCCAAGGAGAGGCTAACTATGGCTACACCTTC. Translation gives CASSQGEANYGYTF.

Worth noting for this clone: One end of the junction is discordant with germline, which a read error may explain. The V gene is TRBV19, the J gene TRBJ1-2, with 7 positions matching TRBD1. The CDR3 is 13 amino acids. The germline CDR1 and CDR2 sequences are LNHDA and SQIVND (reference sequence). This chain's CDR3 is CASSFGTAFVVSF. Written as DNA, the CDR3 is TGTGCCAGTAGTTTCGGGACAGCTTTTGTCGTCTCCTTC.

In this sample, this clone turned up a few times. The V gene is TRBV29-1, the J gene TRBJ2-1; no clear D gene. Germline lookup yields CDR1 SQVTM and CDR2 ANQGSEA. The CDR3 has 12 amino acids. V was shortened by 0 bases and J by 6 bases, with 6 bases between the two germline ends. The DNA for the CDR3 is TGCAGCGTTGAAGATACAGCCAATGAGCAGTTCTTC. It specifies CSVEDTANEQFF.

This rearrangement joins TRBV11-2 to TRBJ2-1; D possibly corresponds to TRBD1 (6 bases). The CDR3 spans 13 residues. Germline V gene data show CDR1 as SGHAT and CDR2 as FQNNGV. V lost 5 bases, J lost 1 base, and 6 bases lay in between. CDR3: CASSTGSYNEQFF. The CDR3 coding sequence is TGTGCCAGCAGCACAGGGTCCTACAATGAGCAGTTCTTC.

The chain combines TRBV5-8 with TRBJ1-2; no clear D. This CDR3 has 13 amino acids. Trimming removed 4 bases at V and 1 base at J, with 8 bases between. The germline V gene encodes CDR1 SGHTS and CDR2 YDEGEE. The chain's CDR3 is CASSTQLNYGYTF. The CDR3 DNA follows: TGTGCCAGCAGCACCCAACTTAACTATGGCTACACCTTC.

The V gene is TRBV5-5, the J gene TRBJ1-1; perhaps TRBD1 as D (6 bases). The CDR3 extends over 14 amino acids. CDR1 is SGHKS, CDR2 YYEKEE, per germline (reference sequence). Trimming took off 4 bases at V and 0 bases at J, with 10 bases between the two ends. The CDR3 DNA follows: TGTGCCAGCAGCCAAGGGGGGGTGAACACTGAAGCTTTCTTT. Its protein is CASSQGGVNTEAFF.

This clone was detected only a few times. This rearrangement joins TRBV4-3 to TRBJ1-1; D is unclear. The CDR3 length is 16 residues. The germline CDR1 and CDR2 sequences are LGHNA and YSLEER. The V and J ends lost 0 bases and 6 bases respectively, with 17 bases between them. The CDR3 nucleotides are TGCGCCAGCAGCCAAGATGGAGGAACGTTATTGTCTGAAGCTTTCTTT. It is translated as CASSQDGGTLLSEAFF.

The chain has TRBV28 and TRBJ2-1, with 7 bases lining up with TRBD2. V gave up 6 bases and J gave up 7 bases; unmatched junction bases: 9. Germline assignment: CDR1 MDHEN and CDR2 SYDVKM. The CDR3 covers 14 residues. The CDR3 nucleotides are TGTGCCAGCAGCCCGGGGGGAGGTACGAATGAGCAGTTCTTC. The encoded protein is CASSPGGGTNEQFF.

This sequence joins TRBV6-5 and TRBJ1-1; D is undetermined. The CDR3 length is 13 residues. Germline V gene sequence: CDR1 MNHEY, CDR2 SVGAGI. V shed 2 bases and J shed 3 bases, with 7 bases lying between them. The CDR3 reads CASSYRRDTEAFF. CDR3 DNA: TGTGCCAGCAGTTACCGTCGAGACACTGAAGCTTTCTTT.

The rearrangement uses TRBV5-4 and TRBJ2-5; a possible D gene is TRBD2 (5 bases). The CDR3 has 16 amino acids. Between the trimmed V and J ends, which lost 2 bases and 4 bases, there was a span of 18 bases. The germline CDR1 and CDR2 sequences are SGHNT and YYREEE (reference sequence). The CDR3 nucleotides read TGTGCCAGCAGCTTTGATCCGTCCGGGGTAGGAGAGACCCAGTACTTC. Amino acids: CASSFDPSGVGETQYF.

The J gene is TRBJ2-7, the V gene TRBV9; 7 nucleotides line up with TRBD1. J was trimmed by 1 base and V by 0 bases; bases with no gene match: 1. CDR1 SGDLS and CDR2 YYNGEE come from the germline V gene. This CDR3 comprises 14 residues. CDR3 amino acids: CASSVAGQSYEQYF. The CDR3 DNA is TGTGCCAGCAGCGTAGCGGGACAGTCCTACGAGCAGTACTTC.

The rearrangement joins TRBV7-8 to TRBJ2-7; D not resolved. V shed 4 bases and J shed 0 bases, with 13 bases lying between them. CDR1 is SGHVS, CDR2 FQNEAQ, per germline. CDR3 length: 15 residues. CDR3 bases: TGTGCCAGCAGCTCCCTGGCGGTGAGCTCCTACGAGCAGTACTTC. This translates into CASSSLAVSSYEQYF.

The chain carries TRBV5-8 and TRBJ2-3; 9 bases fit TRBD1. Germline V gene sequence: CDR1 SGHTS, CDR2 YDEGEE. Unmatched junction bases numbered 6, after V lost 4 bases and J lost 3 bases. The CDR3 runs to 15 residues. The CDR3 region is CASSPQGAWTDTQYF. The CDR3 region has the DNA TGTGCCAGCAGCCCACAGGGGGCTTGGACAGATACGCAGTATTTT. The full variable domain, completed using reference TRBV5-8 and TRBJ2-3, is EAGVTQSPTHLIKTRGQQATLRCSPISGHTSVYWYQQALGLGLQFLLWYDEGEERNRGNFPPRFSGRQFPNYSSELNVNALELEDSALYLCASSPQGAWTDTQYFGPGTRLTVL.

The chain carries TRBV28 and TRBJ2-6; perhaps TRBD1 as D (6 bases). CDR3 length equals 16 residues. Germline V CDR1 and CDR2: MDHEN, SYDVKM. With 8 bases removed from V and 1 base from J, the gap between germline ends came to 15 bases. For the CDR3, the DNA is TGTGCCAGCGGACAGCCCCTCTCATCTGGGGCCAACGTCCTGACTTTC. Translated: CASGQPLSSGANVLTF.

The V call is TRBV5-4, the J call TRBJ2-3, with 7 bases that match TRBD1. The CDR3 totals 15 residues. Trimming cost V 4 bases and J 0 bases; bases outside gene matches: 5. Germline loops: CDR1 SGHNT, CDR2 YYREEE (reference sequence). The CDR3 DNA reads TGTGCCAGCAGCGGGGACAGCCTCAGCACAGATACGCAGTATTTT. Its translation is CASSGDSLSTDTQYF.

The J gene is TRBJ1-5, the V gene TRBV7-2; TRBD1 aligns across 7 bases. CDR1 and CDR2 from the germline V gene are SGHTA and FQGNSA. Trimming cost V 2 bases and J 4 bases; bases outside gene matches: 5. The CDR3 runs to 15 residues. CDR3 bases: TGTGCCAGCAGCTTATCCCCACAGGGGAATCAGCCCCAGCATTTT. Translating gives CASSLSPQGNQPQHF.

The V gene is TRBV5-1, the J gene TRBJ2-1, with TRBD2 matching 12 bases. This CDR3 is 17 amino acids long. The trim removed 3 bases at V and 2 bases at J, leaving 6 bases unmatched. Per germline, CDR1 SGHRS and CDR2 YFSETQ. The CDR3 bases are TGCGCCAGCAGCTCAGGGACTAGCGGGTCGCCCTACAATGAGCAGTTCTTC. The encoded protein is CASSSGTSGSPYNEQFF.

V is TRBV6-5 and J is TRBJ1-4, with a weak D call TRBD1 (6 bases). Trimming pared 5 bases from V and 5 bases from J, leaving 12 bases between. CDR3 length equals 14 residues. The germline CDR1 and CDR2 sequences are MNHEY and SVGAGI. CDR3 in amino acids: CASSKDSRNEKLFF. In DNA form, the CDR3 reads TGTGCCAGCAGTAAGGACAGCAGGAATGAAAAACTGTTTTTT.